The clone carrying this T cell receptor (beta chain) occurred once. The antigen is unknown. TCRdb keeps only in-frame clones here, not all; method: immunoSEQ multiplex PCR. This table has approximately 65,000 clones, 84% appearing once. The data are from a study of Tregs in tolerant kidney transplant recipients. This CDR3 region has 13 residues. The V end lost 0 bases, the J end lost 4 bases, and 6 bases lay between the germline ends. Germline CDR1 SEHNR, CDR2 FQNEAQ (reference sequence). Study conclusions and caveats: The small number of patients limits these findings pending further validation.

This chain joins TRBV7-9 and TRBJ2-5, with TRBD2 as a possible D gene (5 bases). The TCR originated in a human donor in good health. Sample: CD4+ T cells from blood. CDR3: CASSLAGVETQYF. Written as DNA, the CDR3 is TGTGCCAGCAGCTTAGCGGGAGTAGAGACCCAGTACTTC. Variable domain in full (rest from reference TRBV7-9 and TRBJ2-5): DTGVSQNPRHKITKRGQNVTFRCDPISEHNRLYWYRQTLGQGPEFLTYFQNEAQLEKSRLLSDRFSAERPKGSFSTLEIQRTEQGDSAMYLCASSLAGVETQYFGPGTRLLVL.